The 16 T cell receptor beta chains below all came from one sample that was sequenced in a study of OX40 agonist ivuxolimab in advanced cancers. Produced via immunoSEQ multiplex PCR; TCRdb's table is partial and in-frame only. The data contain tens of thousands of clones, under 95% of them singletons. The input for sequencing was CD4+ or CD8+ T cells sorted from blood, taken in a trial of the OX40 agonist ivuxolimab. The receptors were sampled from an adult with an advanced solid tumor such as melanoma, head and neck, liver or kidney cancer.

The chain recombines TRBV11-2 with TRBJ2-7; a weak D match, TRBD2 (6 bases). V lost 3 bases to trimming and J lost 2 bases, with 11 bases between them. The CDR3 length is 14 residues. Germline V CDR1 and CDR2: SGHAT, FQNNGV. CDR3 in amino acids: CASSFSGGTYEQYF. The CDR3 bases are TGTGCCAGCAGCTTTTCGGGCGGGACCTACGAGCAGTACTTC.

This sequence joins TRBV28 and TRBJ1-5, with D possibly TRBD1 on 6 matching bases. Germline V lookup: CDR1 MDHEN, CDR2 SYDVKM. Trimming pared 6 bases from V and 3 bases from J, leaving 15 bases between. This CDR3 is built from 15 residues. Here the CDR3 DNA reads TGTGCCAGCAGGACTAGACAGGTTCTCAATCAGCCCCAGCATTTT. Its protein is CASRTRQVLNQPQHF.

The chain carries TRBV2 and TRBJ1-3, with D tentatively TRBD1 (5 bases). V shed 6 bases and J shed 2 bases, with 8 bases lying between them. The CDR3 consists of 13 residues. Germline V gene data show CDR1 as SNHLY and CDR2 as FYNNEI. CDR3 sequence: CASSPGAGNTIYF. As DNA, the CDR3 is TGTGCCAGCAGCCCGGGGGCTGGAAACACCATATATTTT.

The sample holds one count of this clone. The CDR3 nucleotides read TGCGCCAGCAGCTTGGGGCAGGGGATGGGAGATACGCAGTATTTT. Translated: CASSLGQGMGDTQYF. This chain uses TRBV5-1 with TRBJ2-3, with D possibly being TRBD1 (6 bases). Germline V gene data show CDR1 as SGHRS and CDR2 as YFSETQ. The CDR3 has 15 amino acids. V was pared by 0 bases and J by 5 bases, with 13 bases between.

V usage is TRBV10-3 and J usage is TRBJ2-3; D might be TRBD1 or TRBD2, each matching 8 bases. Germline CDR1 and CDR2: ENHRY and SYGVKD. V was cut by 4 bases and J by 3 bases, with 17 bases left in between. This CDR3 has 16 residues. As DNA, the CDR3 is TGTGCCATCAGTGCCGGACAGGGACTAGGGACAGATACGCAGTATTTT. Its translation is CAISAGQGLGTDTQYF.

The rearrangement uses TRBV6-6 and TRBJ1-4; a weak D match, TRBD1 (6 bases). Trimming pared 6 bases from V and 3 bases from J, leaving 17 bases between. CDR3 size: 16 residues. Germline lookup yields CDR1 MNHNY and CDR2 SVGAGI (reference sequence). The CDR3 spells CASSRLPGDPNEKLFF. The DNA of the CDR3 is TGTGCCAGCAGCCGCCTGCCAGGGGATCCTAATGAAAAACTGTTTTTT.

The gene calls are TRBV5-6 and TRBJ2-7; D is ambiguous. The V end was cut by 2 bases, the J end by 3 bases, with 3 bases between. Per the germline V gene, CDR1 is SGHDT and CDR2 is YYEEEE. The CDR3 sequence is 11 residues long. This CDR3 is CASSLNYEQYF. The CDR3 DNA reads TGTGCCAGCAGCTTAAACTACGAGCAGTACTTC.

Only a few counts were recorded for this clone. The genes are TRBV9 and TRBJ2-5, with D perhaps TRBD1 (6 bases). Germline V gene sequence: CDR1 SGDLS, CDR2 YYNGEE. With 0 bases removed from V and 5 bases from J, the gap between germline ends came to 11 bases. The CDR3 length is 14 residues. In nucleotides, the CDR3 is TGTGCCAGCAGCGTAGAGGGCGGACAGGAGACCCAGTACTTC. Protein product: CASSVEGGQETQYF.

The CDR3 nucleotides read TGTGCCAGCAGCCAAGTTTGGGGAAAAGAGACCCAGTACTTC. It translates to CASSQVWGKETQYF. This chain uses TRBV14 with TRBJ2-5; no reliable D call. Germline V gives CDR1 SGHDN, CDR2 FVKESK. V gave up 1 base and J gave up 3 bases, with 9 bases separating them. The CDR3 runs to 14 residues.

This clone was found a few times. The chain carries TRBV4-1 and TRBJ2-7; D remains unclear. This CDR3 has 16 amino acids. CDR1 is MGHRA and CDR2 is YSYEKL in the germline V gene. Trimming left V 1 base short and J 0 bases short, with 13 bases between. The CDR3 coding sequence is TGCGCCAGCAGCCAAGGAGCCAGCCCTTTCTCCTACGAGCAGTACTTC. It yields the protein CASSQGASPFSYEQYF.

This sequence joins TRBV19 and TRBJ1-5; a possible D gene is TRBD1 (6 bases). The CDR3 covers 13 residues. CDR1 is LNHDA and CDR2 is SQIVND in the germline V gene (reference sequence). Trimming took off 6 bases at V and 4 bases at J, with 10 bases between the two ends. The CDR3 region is CASSWGPNQPQHF. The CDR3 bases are TGTGCCAGTAGCTGGGGGCCTAATCAGCCCCAGCATTTT.

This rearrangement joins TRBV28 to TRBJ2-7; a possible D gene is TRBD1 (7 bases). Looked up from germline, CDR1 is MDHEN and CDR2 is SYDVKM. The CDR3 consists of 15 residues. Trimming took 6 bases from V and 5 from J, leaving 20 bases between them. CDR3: CASSLTGEVLHEQYF. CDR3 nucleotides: TGTGCCAGCAGCCTAACAGGGGAGGTATTACACGAGCAGTACTTC.

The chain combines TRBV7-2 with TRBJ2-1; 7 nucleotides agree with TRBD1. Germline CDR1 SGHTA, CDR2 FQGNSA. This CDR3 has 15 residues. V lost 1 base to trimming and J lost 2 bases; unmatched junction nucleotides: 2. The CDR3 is CASSLVGGPYNEQFF. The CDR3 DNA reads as TGTGCCAGCAGCTTAGTAGGGGGCCCCTACAATGAGCAGTTCTTC. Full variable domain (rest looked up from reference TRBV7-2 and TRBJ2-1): GAGVSQSPSNKVTEKGKDVELRCDPISGHTALYWYRQSLGQGLEFLIYFQGNSAPDKSGLPSDRFSAERTGGSVSTLTIQRTQQEDSAVYLCASSLVGGPYNEQFFGPGTRLTVL.

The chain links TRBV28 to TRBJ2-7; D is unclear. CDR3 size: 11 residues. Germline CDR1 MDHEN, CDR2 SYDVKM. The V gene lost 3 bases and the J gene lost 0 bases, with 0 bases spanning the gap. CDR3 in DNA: TGTGCCAGCAGTTTCTCCTACGAGCAGTACTTC. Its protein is CASSFSYEQYF.

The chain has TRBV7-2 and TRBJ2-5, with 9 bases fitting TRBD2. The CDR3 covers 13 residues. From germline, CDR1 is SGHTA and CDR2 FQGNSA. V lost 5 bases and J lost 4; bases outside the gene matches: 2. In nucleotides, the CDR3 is TGTGCCAGCAGCCGTAGCGGGAGAGAGACCCAGTACTTC. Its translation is CASSRSGRETQYF.

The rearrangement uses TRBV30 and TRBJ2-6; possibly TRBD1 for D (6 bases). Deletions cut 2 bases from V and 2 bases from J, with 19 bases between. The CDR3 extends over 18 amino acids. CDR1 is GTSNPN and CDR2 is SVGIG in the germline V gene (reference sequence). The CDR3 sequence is CAWSPYGTNIAGANVLTF. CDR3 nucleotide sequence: TGTGCCTGGAGTCCGTACGGGACAAATATAGCTGGGGCCAACGTCCTGACTTTC.